This entry features one TCR beta chain sequence. This clonotype has more than one count but fewer than ten. No cognate antigen has been identified for it. Base-call qualities are not available, and no considerably larger clone is one nucleotide away. The sequencer was an Illumina HiSeq 1500. TCRdb reran the public reads through fastp at Q25 and MiXCR, keeping productive beta chains. Under each unique CDR3 protein, matching rows form one entry showing the most common genes and DNA. The sample table contains about 900,000 distinct CDR3 sequences; only one count was recorded for less than 35% of them. The top ten constitute about 14% of the sample. The data originate from a study of T cell repertoires in cytomegalovirus infection (dated by TCRdb to the late 2010s). About the investigation overall: Alongside well-studied HLA-B-restricted epitopes, the peptide stimulations were aimed at recently identified HLA-C-restricted CMV epitopes, whose presentation resists viral immunomodulation. Because public TCR beta signatures pointed to carriage of CMV infection together with the matching HLA type, the HLA type of each donor mattered for the analysis.

Trimming takes 4 bases from V and 14 bases from J, and the germline ends sit 9 bases apart. Reading the germline V gene (reference sequence) gives CDR1 MNHNY and CDR2 SVGAGI. CDR3 length: 11 amino acids, cysteine to phenylalanine. Only the CDR3 DNA is retained, 33 bases long and in frame from the first base. Results the study describes overall, beyond this receptor: The ex vivo response was dominated by HLA-C-restricted CMV-specific TCR beta clonotypes, which also provided the single most frequent clonotype in two of eight donors. Cumulative frequency of public TCR beta family members discriminated carriers of CMV infection plus the relevant HLA type in this cohort and an independent 352-donor cohort.

Interpreted using the paper, the treatment or condition label stands for: in vitro stimulation with specific CMV peptide epitopes to enrich CMV-specific T cells. The V and J genes are TRBV6-6 and TRBJ1-6, with the D gene call left open. The sequence derives from a human donor in good health (CMV status not recorded). Some clones in this sample may be carry-over from other donors' samples. Sample: cultured CD8+ T cells from PBMCs, taken from culture after CMV antigen stimulation. The DNA sequence is given as TGTGCCAGCAGTTTAAGTGCGTCCCTCCACTTT. Its protein product is CASSLSASLHF.